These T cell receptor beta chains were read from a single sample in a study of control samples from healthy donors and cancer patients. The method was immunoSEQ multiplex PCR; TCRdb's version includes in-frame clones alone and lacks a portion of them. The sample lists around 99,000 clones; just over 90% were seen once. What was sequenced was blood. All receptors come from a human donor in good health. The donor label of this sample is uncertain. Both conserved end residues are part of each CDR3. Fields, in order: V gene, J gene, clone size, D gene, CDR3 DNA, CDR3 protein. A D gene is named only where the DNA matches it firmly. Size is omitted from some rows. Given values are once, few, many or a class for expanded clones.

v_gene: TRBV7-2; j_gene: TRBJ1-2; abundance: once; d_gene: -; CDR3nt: TGTGCCAGCAGCTTAGTCGATACAGGTGATAGCTACACCTTC; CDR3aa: CASSLVDTGDSYTF
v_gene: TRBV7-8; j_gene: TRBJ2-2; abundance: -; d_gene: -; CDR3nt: TGTGCCAGCAGTTCTCGCTTAGAGGGCACCGGGGAGCTGTTTTTT; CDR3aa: CASSSRLEGTGELFF
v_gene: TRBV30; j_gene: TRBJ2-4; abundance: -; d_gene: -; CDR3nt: TGTGCCTGGAGTGGGCCAACAGGGAACATTCAGTACTTC; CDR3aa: CAWSGPTGNIQYF
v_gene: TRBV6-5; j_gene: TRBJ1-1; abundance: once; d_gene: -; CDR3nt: TGTGCCAGCAGCCCAGCCGAGAGTAAAGCTTTCTTT; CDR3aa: CASSPAESKAFF
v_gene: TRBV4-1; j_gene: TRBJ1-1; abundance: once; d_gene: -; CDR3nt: TGCGCCAGCAGCCAAGAGAGTACAGGAGGTCGTGTCGCTGAAGCTTTCTTT; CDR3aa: CASSQESTGGRVAEAFF
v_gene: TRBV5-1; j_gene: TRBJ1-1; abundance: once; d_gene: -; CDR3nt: TGCGCCAGCAGTCCCGGGGGCTCTTGGGGGAACACTGAAGCTTTCTTT; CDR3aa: CASSPGGSWGNTEAFF
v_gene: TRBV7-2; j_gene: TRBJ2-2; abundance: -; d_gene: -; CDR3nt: TGTGCCAGCAGCTTAGAGCCCGGGGAGCTGTTTTTT; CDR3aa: CASSLEPGELFF
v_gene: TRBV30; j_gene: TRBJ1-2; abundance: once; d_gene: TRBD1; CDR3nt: TGTGCCTACAAGGGACAGAGCCGATACTATGGCTACACCTTC; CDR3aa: CAYKGQSRYYGYTF
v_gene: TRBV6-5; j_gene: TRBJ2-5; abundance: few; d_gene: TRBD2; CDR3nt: TGTGCCAGCAGTCAGTCTAGCGGGGGGGCGGAGACCCAGTACTTC; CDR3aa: CASSQSSGGAETQYF
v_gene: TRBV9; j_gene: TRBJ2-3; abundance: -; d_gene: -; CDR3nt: TGTGCCAGCAGCGTAGTTAGAGGAGGCACAGATACGCAGTATTTT; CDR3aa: CASSVVRGGTDTQYF
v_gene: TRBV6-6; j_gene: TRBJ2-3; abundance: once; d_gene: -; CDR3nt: TGTGCCAGCAGTCGCTTCCGGGGGGCCCCAAGGGCAAGCACAGATACGCAGTATTTT; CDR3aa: CASSRFRGAPRASTDTQYF
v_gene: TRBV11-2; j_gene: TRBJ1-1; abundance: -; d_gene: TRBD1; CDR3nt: TGTGCCAGCAGCCCTTCGACAGGGCTGAACACTGAAGCTTTCTTT; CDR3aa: CASSPSTGLNTEAFF
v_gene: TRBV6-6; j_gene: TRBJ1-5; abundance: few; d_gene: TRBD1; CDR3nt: TGTGCCAGCGGCCCCGGGACAGGGAATCAGCCCCAGCATTTT; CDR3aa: CASGPGTGNQPQHF
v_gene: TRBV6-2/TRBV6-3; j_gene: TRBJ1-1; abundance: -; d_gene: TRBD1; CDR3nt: TGTGCCAGCAGTTACTCGACAGGGGTAGCTTTCTTT; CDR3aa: CASSYSTGVAFF
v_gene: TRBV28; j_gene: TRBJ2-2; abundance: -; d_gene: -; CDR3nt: TGTGCCAGCAGGGGCGGGACAATCACCGGGGAGCTGTTTTTT; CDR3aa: CASRGGTITGELFF
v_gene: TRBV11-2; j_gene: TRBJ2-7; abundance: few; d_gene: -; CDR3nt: TGTGCCAGCAGCTTAGTTCTGGGGGGGCCGTACGAGCAGTACTTC; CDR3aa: CASSLVLGGPYEQYF